A single sample is the source of the 12 T cell receptor beta chains below, sequenced in a study of blood T cell repertoires in COVID-19. Assay used: immunoSEQ multiplex PCR; TCRdb lists only in-frame clones, some missing. The sample holds approximately 61,000 clones, 85% to 90% seen once. The sequenced sample consisted of peripheral blood. The receptors stem from a woman of 80 years or more with active COVID-19.

The count of this clone is one. The genes are TRBV7-9 and TRBJ1-5; 10 bases align to TRBD1. Germline V lookup: CDR1 SEHNR, CDR2 FQNEAQ (reference sequence). Trimming cost V 3 bases and J 0 bases; bases outside gene matches: 2. The CDR3 length is 16 residues. CDR3 in DNA: TGTGCCAGCAGCTTCGGGACAGGGGATAGCAATCAGCCCCAGCATTTT. It yields the protein CASSFGTGDSNQPQHF.

This clone was found a few times. This sequence joins TRBV5-1 and TRBJ1-6, with D hard to call. Trimming shortened V by 0 bases and J by 5 bases, and 9 bases separated the two germline ends. The germline V gene encodes CDR1 SGHRS and CDR2 YFSETQ. The CDR3 runs to 15 residues. The CDR3 loop is CASSLDPSNNSPLHF. The DNA of the CDR3 is TGCGCCAGCAGCTTGGATCCATCTAATAATTCACCCCTCCACTTT.

This rearrangement joins TRBV7-6 to TRBJ2-7, with D possibly matching TRBD1 (5 bases). The CDR3 has 15 amino acids. V lost 1 base and J lost 0, with 10 bases in between. Germline lookup yields CDR1 SGHVS and CDR2 FNYEAQ. The CDR3 sequence is CASSLEGEPSYEQYF. The DNA for the CDR3 is TGTGCCAGCAGCTTAGAAGGGGAACCCTCCTACGAGCAGTACTTC.

The V gene is TRBV6-5, the J gene TRBJ2-1; TRBD2 agrees at 10 bases. This CDR3 is 14 amino acids long. V lost 6 bases to trimming and J lost 7 bases; unmatched junction nucleotides: 6. CDR1 is MNHEY and CDR2 is SVGAGI in the germline V gene. CDR3 nucleotide sequence: TGTGCCAGCAGCGACACTAGCGGGGTAAATGAGCAGTTCTTC. Its protein is CASSDTSGVNEQFF.

V gene TRBV3-1 (or the pseudogene TRBV3-2) combines with J gene TRBJ2-1; tentative D call: TRBD1 (6 bases). V was shortened by 0 bases and J by 4 bases, with 10 bases between the two germline ends. CDR3 length: 15 amino acids. From germline, CDR1 is LGHDT and CDR2 YNNKEL (reference sequence). CDR3 bases: TGTGCCAGCAGCCAAGATCTGGGGGCGTACAATGAGCAGTTCTTC. This encodes CASSQDLGAYNEQFF.

The table lists this clone with a count of one. The genes are TRBV5-6 and TRBJ2-3; TRBD1 agrees at 10 bases. Trimming took 4 bases from V and 2 from J; bases not matched to a gene: 4. Per the germline V gene, CDR1 is SGHDT and CDR2 is YYEEEE. This CDR3 contains 15 residues. The DNA of the CDR3 is TGTGCCAGCAGCCTGGACAGGGGGATCACAGATACGCAGTATTTT. Its protein product is CASSLDRGITDTQYF.

The gene calls are TRBV4-3 and TRBJ2-7; D is possibly TRBD2 (6 bases). The V end was cut by 3 bases, the J end by 3 bases, with 15 bases between. This CDR3 region has 15 residues. Germline V gene lookup returns CDR1 LGHNA and CDR2 YSLEER. This CDR3 reads CASSQGNRGNYEQYF. Here the CDR3 DNA reads TGCGCCAGCAGCCAGGGGAATCGGGGGAACTACGAGCAGTACTTC.

This chain joins TRBV14 and TRBJ2-7; maybe TRBD2 (6 bases). The germline V gene has CDR1 SGHDN and CDR2 FVKESK. Trimming cost V 0 bases and J 6 bases, with 9 bases left between them. The CDR3 is 13 amino acids. The CDR3 sequence is CASSQDIGGEQYF. The CDR3 nucleotides are TGTGCCAGCAGCCAAGATATCGGGGGCGAGCAGTACTTC.

This clone is medium-sized by share. The CDR3 sequence: CASTNIRTSGDTGELFF. The CDR3 bases are TGTGCCAGCACCAATATCAGGACTAGCGGAGACACCGGGGAGCTGTTTTTT. This chain uses TRBV5-6 with TRBJ2-2; 10 bases map to TRBD2. CDR1 is SGHDT and CDR2 is YYEEEE in the germline V gene. The J segment lost 3 bases and the V segment lost 6 bases, leaving 11 bases of the junction unmatched. The CDR3 has 17 residues.

V usage is TRBV9 and J usage is TRBJ2-7; 10 bases match TRBD2. CDR3 length: 15 residues. The V gene end was trimmed by 4 bases and the J gene end by 3 bases; junction bases not matched to a gene: 7. In germline, CDR1 is SGDLS, CDR2 YYNGEE. In nucleotides, the CDR3 is TGTGCCAGCAGCCCCCAGGCTAGCGGGGGCTACGAGCAGTACTTC. Translated: CASSPQASGGYEQYF.

The sample holds a few counts of this clone. The chain couples TRBV7-9 to TRBJ2-7; 9 positions agree with TRBD1. The germline V gene encodes CDR1 SEHNR and CDR2 FQNEAQ (reference sequence). The J segment lost 4 bases and the V segment lost 5 bases, leaving 6 bases of the junction unmatched. There are 14 residues in the CDR3. In nucleotides, the CDR3 is TGTGCCAGCAGCGCCCGGGACAGGGTTTACGAGCAGTACTTC. This encodes CASSARDRVYEQYF.

This chain connects TRBV4-3 to TRBJ2-7; weak D call: TRBD1 (6 bases). CDR1 is LGHNA, CDR2 YSLEER, per germline. V was trimmed by 0 bases and J by 5 bases, leaving 14 bases between them. CDR3 size: 15 residues. As DNA, the CDR3 is TGCGCCAGCAGCCAAGAAAGGTCGCAGGGGCACGAGCAGTACTTC. This translates into CASSQERSQGHEQYF.